What follows describes a single T cell receptor (beta chain). Trimming shortened V by 0 bases and J by 6 bases, and 12 bases separated the two germline ends. The CDR3 has 14 residues. CDR1 is SGHKS, CDR2 YYEKEE, per germline (reference sequence). This sample is drawn from a study of T cell responses to AZD1222 COVID-19 vaccine. The method was immunoSEQ multiplex PCR; TCRdb's version includes in-frame clones alone and lacks a portion of them. The sample consists of some 60,000 clones, approximately 86% of them appearing once. The chain combines TRBV5-5 with TRBJ1-1, with D perhaps matching TRBD1 (6 bases). This clonotype originated in an adult who received the AZD1222 COVID-19 vaccine. The material was peripheral blood, obtained 28 days after the second AZD1222 dose. The DNA for the CDR3 is TGTGCCAGCAGCTTGGGCAGGGGACTATCTGAAGCTTTCTTT. It is translated as CASSLGRGLSEAFF.